This T cell receptor (beta chain) was sequenced during a study of T-cell memory formation after mild COVID-19. TCRdb reprocessed the 5' RACE reads with MiXCR, giving one entry per CDR3 protein. The sample holds 450,000 to 650,000 distinct CDR3 sequences, more than 15% seen once. The V segment lost 2 bases and the J segment 4 bases; nucleotides outside the gene matches: 4. Per the germline V gene, CDR1 is SGHRS and CDR2 is YFSETQ. CDR3 size: 15 residues. The specimen sequenced was PBMCs or a T cell subset sorted from them (not recorded which). V gene TRBV5-1 combines with J gene TRBJ2-7, with 12 bases identical to TRBD2. The clonotype was recovered from an adult woman who had mild COVID-19 (a few samples of this study predate the infection). Cell type and time point are not known. CDR3 nucleotides: TGCGCCAGCAGCTTCGGACTAGCGGGATTGTACGAGCAGTACTTC. This codes for CASSFGLAGLYEQYF.